Each of the 9 T cell receptor beta chains below was sequenced from the same sample in a study of T cell changes during pregnancy in multiple sclerosis. Only in-frame clones appear in the TCRdb table, and some are missing; sequencing was by immunoSEQ multiplex PCR. The sample has around 42,000 clones, around 93% seen once; the top ten hold less than 0.9%. The sample consisted of CD4+ T cells from peripheral blood mononuclear cells, taken before pregnancy. The receptor set was obtained from a female donor with multiple sclerosis, enrolled in a pregnancy study.

J is TRBJ1-4 and V is TRBV7-6; D might be TRBD1 (6 bases). Trimming took off 5 bases at V and 3 bases at J, with 16 bases between the two ends. The CDR3 extends over 16 amino acids. CDR1 SGHVS and CDR2 FNYEAQ come from the germline V gene. The chain's CDR3 is CASSGALGAANEKLFF. CDR3 DNA: TGTGCCAGCAGCGGCGCTTTGGGGGCAGCTAATGAAAAACTGTTTTTT.

The CDR3 here is CASSFDSYEQFF. The CDR3 DNA reads TGTGCCAGCAGCTTTGACAGCTATGAGCAGTTCTTC. V gene TRBV7-2 combines with J gene TRBJ2-1; D possibly corresponds to TRBD1 (5 bases). Per the germline V gene, CDR1 is SGHTA and CDR2 is FQGNSA. Deletions cut 3 bases from V and 8 bases from J, with 8 bases between. The CDR3 runs to 12 residues.

This clone has a single count. V and J are TRBV5-4 and TRBJ2-3, with 7 positions matching TRBD2. V shed 5 bases and J 9 bases; nucleotides not matched to a gene: 6. This CDR3 contains 12 residues. Germline-derived CDR1 and CDR2 are SGHNT and YYREEE (reference sequence). The CDR3 spells CASSWDYRTQYF. CDR3 in DNA: TGTGCCAGCAGTTGGGACTACCGAACGCAGTATTTT.

The V call is TRBV4-1, the J call TRBJ1-3, with D possibly matching TRBD1 (6 bases). Germline CDR1 MGHRA, CDR2 YSYEKL. The CDR3 runs to 18 residues. The V and J ends lost 2 bases and 0 bases respectively, with 17 bases between them. The CDR3 DNA follows: TGCGCCAGCAGCCAAATGTTGGGGACAAAGATCTCTGGAAACACCATATATTTT. Its translation: CASSQMLGTKISGNTIYF.

The chain combines TRBV5-1 with TRBJ2-5, with 8 bases matching TRBD2. V trimming: 4 bases; J trimming: 4 bases; junction bases outside the gene matches: 3. CDR3 length: 13 residues. Germline V gene lookup returns CDR1 SGHRS and CDR2 YFSETQ. CDR3 amino acids: CASSPAGGETQYF. CDR3 DNA: TGCGCCAGCAGCCCGGCGGGGGGAGAGACCCAGTACTTC.

This clone was recorded only once. In DNA, the CDR3 is TGTGCCAGCAGCTTACCAACAGCTGAAGCTTTCTTT. It yields the protein CASSLPTAEAFF. The rearrangement joins TRBV7-2 to TRBJ1-1; D is uncertain. Looked up from germline, CDR1 is SGHTA and CDR2 is FQGNSA. The length of the CDR3 is 12 residues. V was cut by 2 bases and J by 6 bases, with 7 bases left in between.

The V call is TRBV6-5, the J call TRBJ1-2; 7 bases match TRBD1. Germline CDR1 reads MNHEY; CDR2 reads SVGAGI. Unmatched junction bases numbered 4, after V lost 2 bases and J lost 4 bases. This CDR3 has 14 amino acids. CDR3 nucleotide sequence: TGTGCCAGCAGTTACCCGGGACAGTCCTATGGCTACACCTTC. Its protein is CASSYPGQSYGYTF.

This chain links TRBV5-5 with TRBJ1-1, with 10 bases aligning to TRBD1. The germline V gene encodes CDR1 SGHKS and CDR2 YYEKEE (reference sequence). This CDR3 region has 18 residues. The V segment lost 0 bases and the J segment 3 bases; nucleotides outside the gene matches: 11. The CDR3 spells CASSLVTVIGTGDTEAFF. For the CDR3, the DNA is TGTGCCAGCAGCTTGGTAACAGTTATCGGGACAGGGGACACTGAAGCTTTCTTT.

The chain combines TRBV7-3 with TRBJ2-1; D is possibly TRBD1 (5 bases). The CDR3 runs 15 residues. CDR1 and CDR2 (germline): SGHTA, FQGTGA. Trimming took off 5 bases at V and 6 bases at J, with 17 bases between the two ends. The CDR3 spells CASSPQSRVINEQFF. In nucleotides, the CDR3 is TGTGCCAGCAGCCCCCAATCCAGGGTGATCAATGAGCAGTTCTTC.